This record covers a single T cell receptor beta chain. The sample originates from a study of blood T cell repertoires in COVID-19. Looked up from germline, CDR1 is SGHKS and CDR2 is YYEKEE (reference sequence). CDR3 length equals 18 residues. V dropped 4 bases and J dropped 0; count of bases not matched to a gene: 9. Authors' data handling: Reference gene primers were amplified, and this amplification served to estimate nucleated cell counts. Only in-frame clones appear in the TCRdb table, and some are missing; sequencing was by immunoSEQ multiplex PCR. The V and J calls and the clone size are those of that table, but D and trimming were determined from the DNA. The sample contains approximately 150,000 clones, 85% of which appear only once.

The chain uses TRBV5-5 and TRBJ2-6; 8 bases match TRBD1. Material: peripheral blood. This clonotype was obtained from an elderly woman with COVID-19, enrolled during active disease. The CDR3 nucleotides are TGTGCCAGCAGCACCCGGACAGGGCCTGCCTCTGGGGCCAACGTCCTGACTTTC. It is translated as CASSTRTGPASGANVLTF. The complete variable domain, with remaining parts taken from reference TRBV5-5 and TRBJ2-6, reads DAGVTQSPTHLIKTRGQQVTLRCSPISGHKSVSWYQQVLGQGPQFIFQYYEKEERGRGNFPDRFSARQFPNYSSELNVNALLLGDSALYLCASSTRTGPASGANVLTFGAGSRLTVL.